One and the same sample provided the 4 T cell receptor beta chains below, sequenced in a study of human T cells and chemical hapten exposure. Time point defined: pre-sensitization, week 0. The sample's treatment: therapeutic diphenylcyclopropenone sensitization with weekly scalp DPC. TCRdb reprocessed the RACE reads with MiXCR, giving one entry per CDR3 protein. Of fewer than 140,000 distinct CDR3 sequences in the sample, around 10% were seen once. Material: whole blood, obtained in connection with sensitization to the hapten diphenylcyclopropenone (DPC). These receptor sequences come from a woman aged 50 to 60 with alopecia areata. Some clones in this sample may be carry-over from other donors' samples.

This clonotype was recorded at least ten times. The rearrangement links TRBV6-1 to TRBJ1-2; TRBD1 matches at 7 bases. CDR3 length: 14 residues. The J segment lost 4 bases and the V segment lost 5 bases, leaving 7 bases of the junction unmatched. The germline CDR1 and CDR2 sequences are MNHNS and SASEGT. CDR3: CASSRIQGSYGYTF. The CDR3 DNA sequence: TGTGCCAGCAGTCGTATACAGGGGAGCTATGGCTACACCTTC.

This clonotype was detected only a few times. The chain joins TRBV3-1 to TRBJ2-1; TRBD2 matches 7 bases. The V segment lost 0 bases and the J segment 6 bases; nucleotides outside the gene matches: 11. The CDR3 is 17 residues long. Germline values: CDR1 LGHDT, CDR2 YNNKEL (reference sequence). CDR3 residues: CASSQDFRTSLGNEQFF. The CDR3, as DNA: TGTGCCAGCAGCCAAGATTTCAGGACTAGTCTTGGCAATGAGCAGTTCTTC.

This clonotype was seen ten or more times. The genes are TRBV11-2 and TRBJ1-1, with D possibly TRBD1 on 6 matching bases. The germline V and J ends were trimmed by 5 bases and 9 bases, with 13 bases remaining between them. Per germline, CDR1 SGHAT and CDR2 FQNNGV. This CDR3 has 12 residues. CDR3 bases: TGTGCCAGCAGCCTACCGGGACACCAAGCTTTCTTT. It yields the protein CASSLPGHQAFF.

The chain recombines TRBV6-5 with TRBJ2-1; 11 bases fit TRBD2. The germline V gene encodes CDR1 MNHEY and CDR2 SVGAGI. V was clipped by 4 bases and J by 1 base; unmatched bases: 3. The CDR3 totals 16 residues. CDR3 region: CASSSTSGMSYNEQFF. The CDR3 nucleotides read TGTGCCAGCAGTTCGACTAGCGGGATGTCCTACAATGAGCAGTTCTTC.